What follows are 21 T cell receptor beta chains derived from one specimen sequenced in a study of T cell responses to AZD1222 COVID-19 vaccine. Sequencing was performed with immunoSEQ multiplex PCR; in TCRdb, only in-frame clones are kept and a portion is missing. The sample consists of over 80,000 clones, roughly nine tenths of them appearing once. This specimen consisted of peripheral blood, obtained on day 0 of AZD1222 vaccination. These receptors all stem from an adult in good health.

The chain carries TRBV5-1 and TRBJ2-1; 14 bases match TRBD2. The junction had 6 bases not matched to a gene; V was cut back by 5 bases and J by 2 bases. The CDR3 contains 17 residues. Germline CDR1 is SGHRS and CDR2 is YFSETQ. CDR3 bases: TGCGCCAGCAGATCGACTAGCGGGAGGGCGACCTACAATGAGCAGTTCTTC. It specifies CASRSTSGRATYNEQFF.

This clone was observed a single time. This chain connects TRBV28 to TRBJ1-2; 9 bases agree with TRBD1. Germline trimming cut 2 bases from V and 6 bases from J; bases unmatched to any gene: 4. Per germline, CDR1 MDHEN and CDR2 SYDVKM. The CDR3 contains 14 residues. The CDR3 is CASSLRGQGHGYTF. CDR3 coding DNA: TGTGCCAGCAGTTTAAGGGGACAGGGACATGGCTACACCTTC.

This chain joins TRBV7-2 and TRBJ2-1; D could derive from TRBD1 or TRBD2 (5 bases each). Germline assignment: CDR1 SGHTA and CDR2 FQGNSA. The CDR3 contains 14 residues. Trimming cost V 6 bases and J 4 bases, with 13 bases left between them. DNA for the CDR3: TGTGCCAGCAGAACCGGGACCGAGTACAATGAGCAGTTCTTC. Protein sequence: CASRTGTEYNEQFF.

The gene calls are TRBV6-5 and TRBJ1-1, with TRBD1 matching 7 bases. V gave up 4 bases and J gave up 4 bases; unmatched junction bases: 3. CDR3 length: 13 amino acids. CDR1 and CDR2 (germline): MNHEY, SVGAGI. The CDR3 bases are TGTGCCAGCAGTTCCTCAGGGGGCACTGAAGCTTTCTTT. Translating gives CASSSSGGTEAFF.

The chain uses TRBV6-5 and TRBJ1-1; D gene uncertain. CDR1 is MNHEY and CDR2 is SVGAGI in the germline V gene. Trimming removed 6 bases from V and 4 bases from J, with 15 bases in between. CDR3 length equals 14 residues. For the CDR3, the DNA is TGTGCCAGCAGGCCGACACGACGGCGCACTGAAGCTTTCTTT. This sequence encodes CASRPTRRRTEAFF.

The chain uses TRBV6-5 and TRBJ2-2; 7 bases are a match to TRBD2. The V and J ends lost 2 bases and 5 bases, in that order; junction bases with no gene match: 5. The CDR3 covers 15 residues. Germline-derived CDR1 and CDR2 are MNHEY and SVGAGI. The CDR3 DNA sequence: TGTGCCAGCAGTTACAAGGGACTACGAACCGGGGAGCTGTTTTTT. Encoded protein: CASSYKGLRTGELFF.

The chain couples TRBV28 to TRBJ2-1; 7 bases fit TRBD2. With 2 bases clipped from V and 4 bases from J, the junction kept 2 bases outside the gene matches. Germline CDR1 reads MDHEN; CDR2 reads SYDVKM. The CDR3 has 14 amino acids. The CDR3 region is CASSLASGYNEQFF. The CDR3 DNA sequence: TGTGCCAGCAGTTTAGCTAGCGGATACAATGAGCAGTTCTTC.

The chain combines TRBV19 with TRBJ1-5; possibly TRBD1 for D (5 bases). Trimming removed 2 bases at V and 3 bases at J, with 11 bases between. This CDR3 has 15 amino acids. The germline V gene encodes CDR1 LNHDA and CDR2 SQIVND (reference sequence). CDR3 bases: TGTGCCAGTAGTATACACCAGGGTATCAATCAGCCCCAGCATTTT. Its protein product is CASSIHQGINQPQHF.

V gene TRBV30 combines with J gene TRBJ2-2; D not resolved. The CDR3 is made up of 12 amino acids. Germline V gene lookup returns CDR1 GTSNPN and CDR2 SVGIG (reference sequence). The V end lost 4 bases, the J end lost 6 bases, and 9 bases lay between the germline ends. The CDR3 here is CAWKGGPGELFF. CDR3 nucleotide sequence: TGTGCCTGGAAGGGTGGTCCCGGGGAGCTGTTTTTT. The full variable domain, with the rest looked up from reference TRBV30 and TRBJ2-2, is SQTIHQWPATLVQPVGSPLSLECTVEGTSNPNLYWYRQAAGRGLQLLFYSVGIGQISSEVPQNLSASRPQDRQFILSSKKLLLSDSGFYLCAWKGGPGELFFGEGSRLTVL.

The V call is TRBV5-8, the J call TRBJ2-3; 11 bases are shared with TRBD2. This CDR3 has 17 amino acids. The germline V gene has CDR1 SGHTS and CDR2 YDEGEE. After removal of 0 bases from V and 0 bases from J, the junction contained 3 bases not matched to a gene. The CDR3 here is CASSLGLAGPSTDTQYF. CDR3 bases: TGTGCCAGCAGCTTGGGACTAGCGGGGCCTAGCACAGATACGCAGTATTTT.

This clone was seen a single time. The V gene is TRBV14, the J gene TRBJ1-1; 8 nucleotides align to TRBD1. The germline V gene encodes CDR1 SGHDN and CDR2 FVKESK. V shed 4 bases and J 1 base; nucleotides not matched to a gene: 2. The CDR3 is 14 amino acids. The CDR3 region is CASSLGTGNTEAFF. The CDR3, as DNA: TGTGCCAGCAGCCTGGGGACAGGGAACACTGAAGCTTTCTTT.

This clone was observed once. The chain employs TRBV12-3 or TRBV12-4 and TRBJ2-3; D is unclear. CDR3 length equals 13 residues. Trimming removed 3 bases at V and 2 bases at J, with 6 bases between. The CDR3 sequence: CASSLSITDTQYF. In nucleotides, the CDR3 is TGTGCCAGCAGTTTGTCGATCACAGATACGCAGTATTTT.

The chain uses TRBV30 and TRBJ2-7; TRBD2 is a possible D gene (5 bases). V shed 2 bases and J shed 2 bases, with 10 bases lying between them. CDR3 length equals 13 residues. CDR1 is GTSNPN and CDR2 is SVGIG in the germline V gene (reference sequence). The CDR3 sequence: CAWSYRETYEQYF. In DNA, the CDR3 is TGTGCCTGGAGTTACCGGGAAACCTACGAGCAGTACTTC. Full variable domain (rest looked up from reference TRBV30 and TRBJ2-7): SQTIHQWPATLVQPVGSPLSLECTVEGTSNPNLYWYRQAAGRGLQLLFYSVGIGQISSEVPQNLSASRPQDRQFILSSKKLLLSDSGFYLCAWSYRETYEQYFGPGTRLTVT.

The gene calls are TRBV7-8 and TRBJ2-7; tentative D call: TRBD2 (5 bases). The V gene lost 5 bases and the J gene lost 0 bases, with 14 bases spanning the gap. This CDR3 spans 15 amino acids. CDR1 SGHVS and CDR2 FQNEAQ come from the germline V gene. CDR3 DNA sequence: TGTGCCAGCAGCGCCTTAGCGCATCGCTCCTACGAGCAGTACTTC. Its translation is CASSALAHRSYEQYF.

The chain links TRBV10-1 to TRBJ2-5, with a tentative D call TRBD2 (5 bases). The ends were cut back, 8 bases at V and 5 bases at J, with 18 bases in the middle. In germline, CDR1 is WNHNN, CDR2 SYGVQD (reference sequence). This CDR3 has 14 amino acids. CDR3: CASAKGLREETQYF. The CDR3 bases are TGCGCCAGCGCGAAGGGTCTAAGGGAGGAGACCCAGTACTTC.

The chain carries TRBV10-2 and TRBJ1-5; 8 bases line up with TRBD1. The trim removed 4 bases at V and 5 bases at J, leaving 1 base unmatched. The CDR3 is made up of 13 amino acids. From germline, CDR1 is WSHSY and CDR2 SAAADI. DNA of the CDR3: TGCGCCAGCAGTGGGACAGGGTATCAGCCCCAGCATTTT. As protein: CASSGTGYQPQHF.

This chain uses TRBV3-1 (or the pseudogene TRBV3-2) with TRBJ2-1; 10 positions agree with TRBD2. CDR1 is LGHDT, CDR2 YNNKEL, per germline (reference sequence). The CDR3 runs to 15 residues. The V and J ends lost 4 bases and 8 bases, in that order; junction bases with no gene match: 8. CDR3 nucleotide sequence: TGTGCCAGCAGCCGGATTCTAGCGGGAGTGGATGAGCAGTTCTTC. Translated, it gives CASSRILAGVDEQFF.

The chain combines TRBV28 with TRBJ2-7; D may be TRBD1 (6 bases). This CDR3 has 12 amino acids. The V gene lost 3 bases and the J gene lost 5 bases, with 8 bases spanning the gap. From germline, CDR1 is MDHEN and CDR2 SYDVKM. This chain's CDR3 is CASSLGANEQYF. Written as DNA, the CDR3 is TGTGCCAGCAGTTTGGGGGCGAACGAGCAGTACTTC.

V usage is TRBV28 and J usage is TRBJ2-7; 9 bases fit TRBD1. The V gene end was trimmed by 4 bases and the J gene end by 2 bases; junction bases not matched to a gene: 6. CDR3 length: 15 amino acids. From germline, CDR1 is MDHEN and CDR2 SYDVKM. The CDR3 sequence: CASSSRTGVTYEQYF. CDR3 DNA sequence: TGTGCCAGCAGTTCCAGGACAGGGGTAACCTACGAGCAGTACTTC.

V is TRBV7-8 and J is TRBJ2-2; D might be TRBD2 (6 bases). V lost 6 bases to trimming and J lost 2 bases, with 19 bases between them. Per the germline V gene, CDR1 is SGHVS and CDR2 is FQNEAQ. The CDR3 spans 17 residues. The CDR3 sequence: CASSFLPGLSNTGELFF. DNA of the CDR3: TGTGCCAGCAGTTTCCTGCCGGGACTTTCCAACACCGGGGAGCTGTTTTTT.

The gene calls are TRBV6-5 and TRBJ2-1; 7 nucleotides match TRBD2. The ends lost 3 bases at V and 9 bases at J; junction bases unmatched: 8. The V gene's germline CDR1 is MNHEY and CDR2 SVGAGI. This CDR3 has 14 amino acids. The CDR3 region is CASSYSGGTSEQFF. Written as DNA, the CDR3 is TGTGCCAGCAGTTATTCGGGAGGCACTAGTGAGCAGTTCTTC.